This T cell receptor (beta chain) comes out of a study of patients and donors after allogeneic stem cell transplantation. V lost 1 base to trimming and J lost 2 bases, with 17 bases between them. The CDR3 runs 17 residues. CDR1 and CDR2 from the germline V gene are SGHVS and FQNEAQ. One entry per CDR3 protein, called by TCRdb with MiXCR from the RT-PCR reads. The repertoire consists of about a million distinct CDR3 sequences, with 18% occurring once and the leading ten covering approximately 5.9%. This clonotype was seen more than once but under ten times. The chain combines TRBV7-8 with TRBJ1-2; tentatively, D is TRBD1 (5 bases). Material for sequencing was blood, either unsorted or a sorted T cell fraction (not recorded which). The sequence was collected from a human donor who was either an allogeneic HSCT recipient or a stem cell or donor lymphocyte infusion donor (not recorded which). It is not recorded whose cells these are; they may come from a transplant donor. CDR3 nucleotide sequence: TGTGCCAGCAGCTTAGGAGGGGCCCTGATTGACAACTATGGCTACACCTTC. It translates to CASSLGGALIDNYGYTF.